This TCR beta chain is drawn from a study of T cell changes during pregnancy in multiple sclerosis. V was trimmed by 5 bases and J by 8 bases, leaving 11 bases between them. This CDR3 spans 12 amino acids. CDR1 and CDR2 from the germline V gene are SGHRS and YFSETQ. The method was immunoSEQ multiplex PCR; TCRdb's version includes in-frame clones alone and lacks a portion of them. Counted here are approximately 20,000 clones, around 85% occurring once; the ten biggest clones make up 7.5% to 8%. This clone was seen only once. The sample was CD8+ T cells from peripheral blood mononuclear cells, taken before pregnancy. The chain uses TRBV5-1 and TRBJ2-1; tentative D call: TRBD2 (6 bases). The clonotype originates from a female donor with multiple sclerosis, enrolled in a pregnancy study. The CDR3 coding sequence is TGCGCCAGCAGTATGTGGGGGGATGAGCAGTTCTTC. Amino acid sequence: CASSMWGDEQFF.